The 9 T cell receptor beta chains in this list originate from one sample, sequenced in a study of shared clonotypes between healthy human individuals. Assay: immunoSEQ multiplex PCR; the TCRdb copy retains only in-frame clones and omits some. The sample gives about 480,000 clones, over 60% of which show up once; under 15% is in the top ten. The material sequenced was PBMCs. These receptors were collected from a woman aged 40 to 50 in good health. Some clones in this sample may be carry-over from other donors' samples.

The CDR3 bases are TGCGCCAGCAGCCAAGCTAGCGGGAGAATCTACGAGCAGTACTTC. It codes for CASSQASGRIYEQYF. This chain links TRBV4-1 with TRBJ2-7; TRBD2 agrees at 10 bases. Germline lookup yields CDR1 MGHRA and CDR2 YSYEKL. CDR3 length: 15 amino acids. Germline trimming cut 1 base from V and 3 bases from J; bases unmatched to any gene: 3.

This rearrangement joins TRBV9 to TRBJ2-2; 7 bases are shared with TRBD1. Trimming took 4 bases from V and 0 from J; bases not matched to a gene: 3. CDR1 is SGDLS, CDR2 YYNGEE, per germline. The CDR3 extends over 15 amino acids. The CDR3 DNA follows: TGTGCCAGCAGCCCAGGGGGATCGAACACCGGGGAGCTGTTTTTT. It codes for CASSPGGSNTGELFF.

The chain joins TRBV21-1 to TRBJ2-5; the DNA was not used to check the table's D call, TRBD2. TRBV21-1 counts as a pseudogene. The CDR3 covers 16 residues. The CDR3: CASSKEASLRQETQYF. The CDR3, as DNA: TGTGCCAGCAGCAAAGAGGCGAGCTTGAGGCAAGAGACCCAGTACTTC.

The chain has TRBV30 and TRBJ2-1; D may be TRBD2 (6 bases). The CDR3 loop spans 16 amino acids. CDR1 GTSNPN and CDR2 SVGIG come from the germline V gene (reference sequence). V was shortened by 5 bases and J by 9 bases, with 26 bases between the two germline ends. This CDR3 is CAWAPRGGKGKGEQFF. CDR3 bases: TGTGCCTGGGCCCCCCGAGGCGGGAAAGGTAAAGGTGAGCAGTTCTTC. The full variable domain, rest sourced from reference TRBV30 and TRBJ2-1, is SQTIHQWPATLVQPVGSPLSLECTVEGTSNPNLYWYRQAAGRGLQLLFYSVGIGQISSEVPQNLSASRPQDRQFILSSKKLLLSDSGFYLCAWAPRGGKGKGEQFFGPGTRLTVL.

The CDR3 is CASNLAGGDYEQYF. As DNA, the CDR3 is TGTGCCAGCAACCTAGCGGGAGGGGACTACGAGCAGTACTTC. J is TRBJ2-7 and V is TRBV7-2; 12 bases match TRBD2. V dropped 7 bases and J dropped 3; count of bases not matched to a gene: 4. The CDR3 contains 14 residues. Germline CDR1 is SGHTA and CDR2 is FQGNSA.

The chain couples TRBV7-6 to TRBJ2-1, with D unresolved. Trimming stripped 1 base from V and 3 bases from J, with 16 bases between. This CDR3 contains 17 residues. CDR1 is SGHVS, CDR2 FNYEAQ, per germline. CDR3 in DNA: TGTGCCAGCAGCTTAGAACAAAACTATGCGCGCTACAATGAGCAGTTCTTC. Amino acid sequence: CASSLEQNYARYNEQFF.

This clone was picked up a small number of times. This sequence joins TRBV7-2 and TRBJ2-1; TRBD2 matches 11 bases. Trimming at V came to 2 bases and at J to 8 bases, leaving 8 bases not matched to a gene. This CDR3 is 16 amino acids long. In germline, CDR1 is SGHTA, CDR2 FQGNSA. CDR3 sequence (DNA): TGTGCCAGCAGCTTATCGGCGACTAGCGGGGCCTATGAGCAGTTCTTC. The encoded protein is CASSLSATSGAYEQFF.

The chain joins TRBV19 to TRBJ2-1; a weak D match, TRBD2 (5 bases). With 6 bases removed from V and 7 bases from J, the gap between germline ends came to 13 bases. Germline CDR1 reads LNHDA; CDR2 reads SQIVND (reference sequence). The CDR3 extends over 13 amino acids. In DNA, the CDR3 is TGTGCCAGTAGCATCACGGGCGGGAATGAGCAGTTCTTC. Its translation: CASSITGGNEQFF.

Turning to this clone: The same CDR3 arises from other DNA sequences in this sample as well. This chain connects TRBV9 to TRBJ2-2; D gene uncertain. The V end lost 0 bases, the J end lost 7 bases, and 4 bases lay between the germline ends. In germline, CDR1 is SGDLS, CDR2 YYNGEE. The CDR3 length is 12 residues. As DNA, the CDR3 is TGTGCCAGCAGCGTAGTTGGCGGGGAGCTGTTTTTT. It specifies CASSVVGGELFF.